This is a list of T cell receptor beta chains from one sample in a study of OX40 agonist ivuxolimab in advanced cancers. Clones were sequenced by immunoSEQ multiplex PCR, and TCRdb holds only the in-frame ones, with some missing. Here the sample spans 52,000 or so clones, around 82% being singletons. Sample: CD4+ or CD8+ T cells sorted from blood, taken in a trial of the OX40 agonist ivuxolimab. All receptors derive from an adult with an advanced solid tumor such as melanoma, head and neck, liver or kidney cancer. Both conserved end residues are part of each CDR3. The D gene is left open where the match is weak. Part of the rows lack a size; the others show once, few, many or a class for expanded clones.

NA | NA | TRBJ1-1 | TRBV29-1 | CSVVMGGGIMNTEAFF | TGCAGCGTTGTCATGGGGGGAGGGATCATGAACACTGAAGCTTTCTTT
NA | NA | TRBJ2-2 | TRBV7-6 | CASSLIPGELFF | TGTGCCAGCAGCTTGATACCCGGGGAGCTGTTTTTT
TRBD1 | NA | TRBJ1-1 | TRBV2 | CASRLEQGGMVEAFF | TGTGCCAGCAGGCTAGAACAGGGGGGCATGGTCGAAGCTTTCTTT
NA | NA | TRBJ2-4 | TRBV19 | CASTTLAKNIQYF | TGTGCCAGTACTACTTTAGCCAAAAACATTCAGTACTTC
NA | NA | TRBJ1-1 | TRBV7-8 | CASSLISRNTEAFF | TGTGCCAGCAGCTTAATTTCCAGGAACACTGAAGCTTTCTTT
TRBD2 | once | TRBJ2-7 | TRBV28 | CASSLGLGTYEQYF | TGTGCCAGCAGTTTGGGACTAGGAACTTACGAGCAGTACTTC
TRBD2 | once | TRBJ2-2 | TRBV29-1 | CSVETSGSRGELFF | TGCAGCGTTGAAACTAGCGGGAGTCGCGGGGAGCTGTTTTTT
NA | NA | TRBJ2-6 | TRBV11-2 | CASSLAGANVLTF | TGTGCCAGCAGCTTAGCTGGGGCCAACGTCCTGACTTTC
TRBD1 | NA | TRBJ2-3 | TRBV13 | CASSGTGYTDTQYF | TGTGCCAGCAGCGGGACAGGGTACACAGATACGCAGTATTTT
TRBD1 | NA | TRBJ2-1 | TRBV5-1 | CASSPGGYNEQFF | TGCGCCAGCAGCCCAGGGGGTTACAATGAGCAGTTCTTC
TRBD1 | NA | TRBJ1-2 | TRBV25-1 | CASSTGTGGNYGYTF | TGTGCCAGCAGTACCGGGACAGGGGGCAACTATGGCTACACCTTC
NA | NA | TRBJ2-7 | TRBV6-1 | CASSEVSRGGIGYF | TGTGCCAGCAGTGAAGTATCCAGGGGGGGTATCGGGTACTTC
TRBD2 | once | TRBJ2-7 | TRBV9 | CARGTSGKQYF | TGTGCCAGGGGGACTAGCGGAAAGCAGTACTTC
NA | NA | TRBJ2-5 | TRBV5-4 | CASSLGPSEETQYF | TGTGCCAGCAGCTTGGGACCTAGCGAAGAGACCCAGTACTTC
NA | NA | TRBJ2-1 | TRBV5-4 | CASSSDGSSYNEQFF | TGTGCCAGCAGCTCGGACGGCAGCTCCTACAATGAGCAGTTCTTC
NA | NA | TRBJ1-2 | TRBV25-1 | CASTRRGYGYTF | TGTGCCAGCACCCGCAGGGGCTATGGCTACACCTTC
TRBD1 | once | TRBJ2-5 | TRBV11-2 | CASSSWTGSAETQYF | TGTGCCAGCAGCTCCTGGACAGGGTCGGCGGAGACCCAGTACTTC
TRBD2 | NA | TRBJ2-2 | TRBV28 | CASSSGTSGRVGGELFF | TGTGCCAGCAGTTCCGGGACTAGCGGGAGAGTGGGCGGGGAGCTGTTTTTT
TRBD2 | NA | TRBJ2-1 | TRBV7-2 | CASSPRTSGSNEQFF | TGTGCCAGCAGCCCTCGGACTAGCGGGAGTAATGAGCAGTTCTTC
NA | NA | TRBJ2-5 | TRBV18 | CASSPGTESQETQYF | TGTGCCAGCTCACCAGGGACCGAGAGCCAAGAGACCCAGTACTTC
NA | once | TRBJ1-1 | TRBV5-4 | CASSLWAGKGTEAFF | TGTGCCAGCAGCTTGTGGGCAGGGAAGGGGACTGAAGCTTTCTTT
TRBD2 | NA | TRBJ2-7 | TRBV11-3 | CASSLGLAGDEQYF | TGTGCCAGCAGCTTAGGGCTAGCGGGAGACGAGCAGTACTTC